This paragraph reports one T cell receptor (beta chain). The sample is drawn from a study of blood T cell repertoires in COVID-19. About the study: Acute and convalescent COVID-19 samples came from the United States, Italy and Spain. PBMCs, B-cell-depleted T cells, or T cells were the source of the cDNA or gDNA that made up the material.

The CDR3 loop spans 16 amino acids. The junction had 2 bases not matched to a gene; V was cut back by 2 bases and J by 1 base. The germline CDR1 and CDR2 sequences are MNHEY and SMNVEV (reference sequence). Authors' processing steps: Cell counts per sample came from amplifying reference gene primers. The assay was immunoSEQ multiplex PCR, and TCRdb's table has in-frame clones only and misses some. The V and J calls and clone size come from that table; D and trimming were worked out from the DNA. The table lists about 200,000 clones, approximately 82% of them singletons. This sequence joins TRBV27 and TRBJ2-6; TRBD1 matches 7 bases. The sequenced material came from peripheral blood. The TCR was taken from a human donor with acute or convalescent COVID-19. The donor label of this sample is uncertain. The CDR3, as DNA: TGTGCCAGCAGTTTAATGACAGGGTCTGGGGCCAACGTCCTGACTTTC. Translated: CASSLMTGSGANVLTF.